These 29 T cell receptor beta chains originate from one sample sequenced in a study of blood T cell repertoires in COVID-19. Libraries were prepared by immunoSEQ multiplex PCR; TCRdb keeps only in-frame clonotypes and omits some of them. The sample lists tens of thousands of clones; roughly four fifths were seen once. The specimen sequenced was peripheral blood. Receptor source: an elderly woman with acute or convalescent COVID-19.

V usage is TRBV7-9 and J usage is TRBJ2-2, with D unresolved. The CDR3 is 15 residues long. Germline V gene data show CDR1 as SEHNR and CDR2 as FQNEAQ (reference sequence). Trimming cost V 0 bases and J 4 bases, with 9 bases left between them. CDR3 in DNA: TGTGCCAGCAGCTTAGCGGCATCCGTCACCGGGGAGCTGTTTTTT. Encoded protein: CASSLAASVTGELFF.

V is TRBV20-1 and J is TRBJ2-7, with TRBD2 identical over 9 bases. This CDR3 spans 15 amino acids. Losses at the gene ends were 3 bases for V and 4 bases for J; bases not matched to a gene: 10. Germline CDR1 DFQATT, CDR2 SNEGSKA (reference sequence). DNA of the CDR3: TGCAGTGCTAGTCCCGGGGGACTAGCAGGGTACGAGCAGTACTTC. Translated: CSASPGGLAGYEQYF.

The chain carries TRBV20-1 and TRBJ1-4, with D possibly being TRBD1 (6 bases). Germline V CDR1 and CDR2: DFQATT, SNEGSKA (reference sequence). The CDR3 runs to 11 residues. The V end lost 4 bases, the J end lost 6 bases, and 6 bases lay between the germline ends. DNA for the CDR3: TGCAGTGCTAACAGGGATGAAAAACTGTTTTTT. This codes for CSANRDEKLFF.

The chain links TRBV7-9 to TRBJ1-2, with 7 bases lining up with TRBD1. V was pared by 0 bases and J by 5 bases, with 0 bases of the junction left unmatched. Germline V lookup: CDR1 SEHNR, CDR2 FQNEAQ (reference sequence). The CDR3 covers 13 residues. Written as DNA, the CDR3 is TGTGCCAGCAGCTTAGCGACAGGGTATGGCTACACCTTC. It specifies CASSLATGYGYTF.

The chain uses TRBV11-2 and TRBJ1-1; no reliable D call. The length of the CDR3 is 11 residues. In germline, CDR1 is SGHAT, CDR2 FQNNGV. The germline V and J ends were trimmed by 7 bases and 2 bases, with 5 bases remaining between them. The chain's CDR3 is CASNLNTEAFF. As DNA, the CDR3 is TGTGCCAGCAATCTAAACACTGAAGCTTTCTTT.

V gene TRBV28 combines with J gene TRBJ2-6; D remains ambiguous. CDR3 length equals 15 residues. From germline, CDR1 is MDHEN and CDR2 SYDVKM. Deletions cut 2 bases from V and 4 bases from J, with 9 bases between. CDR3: CASSLNGQGANVLTF. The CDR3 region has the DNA TGTGCCAGCAGTTTAAATGGGCAAGGGGCCAACGTCCTGACTTTC.

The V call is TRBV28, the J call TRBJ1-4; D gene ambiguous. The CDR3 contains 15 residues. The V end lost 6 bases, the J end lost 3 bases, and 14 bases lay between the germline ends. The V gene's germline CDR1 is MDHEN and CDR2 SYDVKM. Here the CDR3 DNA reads TGTGCCAGCAGCCTCCCGGTAGCTTCTAATGAAAAACTGTTTTTT. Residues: CASSLPVASNEKLFF.

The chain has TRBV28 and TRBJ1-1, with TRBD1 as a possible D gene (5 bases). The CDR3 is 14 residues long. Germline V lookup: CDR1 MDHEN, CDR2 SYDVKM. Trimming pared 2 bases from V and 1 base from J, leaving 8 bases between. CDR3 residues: CASSLGGGNTEAFF. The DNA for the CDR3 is TGTGCCAGCAGTTTAGGGGGAGGGAACACTGAAGCTTTCTTT.

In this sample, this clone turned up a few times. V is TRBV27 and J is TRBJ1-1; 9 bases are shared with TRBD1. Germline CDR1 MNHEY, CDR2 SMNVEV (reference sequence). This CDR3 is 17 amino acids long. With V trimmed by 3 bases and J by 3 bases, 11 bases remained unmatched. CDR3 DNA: TGTGCCAGCAGTTTCCTAATACCGGGACAGGGTGACACTGAAGCTTTCTTT. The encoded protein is CASSFLIPGQGDTEAFF.

CDR3 residues: CASSKVGEVEAFF. The CDR3 DNA follows: TGTGCCAGCAGCAAGGTAGGGGAAGTAGAAGCTTTCTTT. This chain links TRBV21-1 with TRBJ1-1; the table's D call, TRBD1, was not checked against the DNA. TRBV21-1 is noted as a pseudogene. The CDR3 runs 13 residues.

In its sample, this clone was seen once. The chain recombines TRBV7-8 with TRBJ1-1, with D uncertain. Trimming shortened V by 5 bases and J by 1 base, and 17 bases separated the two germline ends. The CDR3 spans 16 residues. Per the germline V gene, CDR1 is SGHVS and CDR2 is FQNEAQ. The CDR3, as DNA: TGTGCCAGCAGCCCCGGGAGGAGGAGTGGGAACACTGAAGCTTTCTTT. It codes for CASSPGRRSGNTEAFF.

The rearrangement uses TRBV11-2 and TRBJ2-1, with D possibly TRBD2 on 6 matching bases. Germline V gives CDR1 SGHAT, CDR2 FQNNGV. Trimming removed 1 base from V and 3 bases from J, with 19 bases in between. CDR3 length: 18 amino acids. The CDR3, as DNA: TGTGCCAGCAGCTTAGTGCTAGGAGCGGGCCGGGGCTACAATGAGCAGTTCTTC. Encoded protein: CASSLVLGAGRGYNEQFF.

The CDR3 DNA reads TGTGCCAGCAGCGGACTTATCAACACCGGGGAGCTGTTTTTT. This sequence encodes CASSGLINTGELFF. This sequence joins TRBV11-1 and TRBJ2-2, with a tentative D call TRBD2 (5 bases). Germline V lookup: CDR1 SGHAT, CDR2 FQDESV (reference sequence). CDR3 length: 14 amino acids. The V and J ends lost 5 bases and 2 bases respectively, with 9 bases between them. Looking up the rest from reference TRBV11-1 and TRBJ2-2 gives the full variable domain: EAEVAQSPRYKITEKSQAVAFWCDPISGHATLYWYRQILGQGPELLVQFQDESVVDDSQLPKDRFSAERLKGVDSTLKIQPAELGDSAMYLCASSGLINTGELFFGEGSRLTVL.

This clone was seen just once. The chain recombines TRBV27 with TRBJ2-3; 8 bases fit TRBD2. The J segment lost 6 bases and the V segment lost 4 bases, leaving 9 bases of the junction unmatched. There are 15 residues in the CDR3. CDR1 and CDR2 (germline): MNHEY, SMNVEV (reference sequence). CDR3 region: CASSSAGLVSDTQYF. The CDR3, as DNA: TGTGCCAGCAGTTCTGCGGGACTAGTATCCGATACGCAGTATTTT.

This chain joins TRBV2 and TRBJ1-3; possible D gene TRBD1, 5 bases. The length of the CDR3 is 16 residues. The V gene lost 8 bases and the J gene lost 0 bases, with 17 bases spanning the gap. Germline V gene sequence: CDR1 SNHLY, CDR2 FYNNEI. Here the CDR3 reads CASLREWGNSGNTIYF. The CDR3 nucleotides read TGTGCCAGCCTTCGAGAGTGGGGCAACTCTGGAAACACCATATATTTT.

The CDR3 protein is CASRSRETQYF. The CDR3 DNA sequence: TGTGCCAGCAGATCGAGGGAGACCCAGTACTTC. The genes are TRBV27 and TRBJ2-5; D uncertain. V was clipped by 6 bases and J by 5 bases, with 7 bases between them. The CDR3 sequence is 11 residues long. CDR1 and CDR2 from the germline V gene are MNHEY and SMNVEV (reference sequence).

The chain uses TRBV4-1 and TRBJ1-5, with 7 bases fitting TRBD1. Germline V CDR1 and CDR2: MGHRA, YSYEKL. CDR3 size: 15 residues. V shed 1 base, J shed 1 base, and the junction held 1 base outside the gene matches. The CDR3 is CASSQGQGSNQPQHF. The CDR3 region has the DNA TGCGCCAGCAGCCAAGGACAGGGCAGCAATCAGCCCCAGCATTTT.

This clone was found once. The CDR3 here is CASSFTGVLTDTQYF. The CDR3 region has the DNA TGCGCCAGCAGCTTCACAGGGGTCCTCACAGATACGCAGTATTTT. The chain links TRBV5-1 to TRBJ2-3, with 7 bases fitting TRBD1. After removal of 2 bases from V and 2 bases from J, the junction contained 5 bases not matched to a gene. Germline CDR1 and CDR2: SGHRS and YFSETQ. The CDR3 runs to 15 residues.

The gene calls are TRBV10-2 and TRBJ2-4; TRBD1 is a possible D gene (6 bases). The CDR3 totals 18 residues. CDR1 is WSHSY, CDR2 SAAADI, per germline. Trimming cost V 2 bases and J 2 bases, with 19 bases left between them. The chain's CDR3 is CASSEPKSGVSTKNIQYF. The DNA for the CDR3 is TGCGCCAGCAGTGAGCCTAAATCAGGGGTATCAACCAAAAACATTCAGTACTTC.

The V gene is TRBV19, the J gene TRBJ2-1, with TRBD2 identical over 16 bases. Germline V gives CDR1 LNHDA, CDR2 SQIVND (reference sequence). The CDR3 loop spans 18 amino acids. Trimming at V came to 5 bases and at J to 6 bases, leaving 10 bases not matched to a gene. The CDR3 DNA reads TGTGCCAGTAGTCTCTACGGGACTAGCGGGAGGGTCGGCAATGAGCAGTTCTTC. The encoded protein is CASSLYGTSGRVGNEQFF. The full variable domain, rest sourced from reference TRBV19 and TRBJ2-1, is DGGITQSPKYLFRKEGQNVTLSCEQNLNHDAMYWYRQDPGQGLRLIYYSQIVNDFQKGDIAEGYSVSREKKESFPLTVTSAQKNPTAFYLCASSLYGTSGRVGNEQFFGPGTRLTVL.

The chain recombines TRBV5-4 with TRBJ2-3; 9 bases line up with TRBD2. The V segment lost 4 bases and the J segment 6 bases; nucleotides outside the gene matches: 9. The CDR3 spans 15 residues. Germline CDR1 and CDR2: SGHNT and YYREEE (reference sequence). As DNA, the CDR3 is TGTGCCAGCAGCGGGTTAAGCGGGAGGTTCGATACGCAGTATTTT. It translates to CASSGLSGRFDTQYF.

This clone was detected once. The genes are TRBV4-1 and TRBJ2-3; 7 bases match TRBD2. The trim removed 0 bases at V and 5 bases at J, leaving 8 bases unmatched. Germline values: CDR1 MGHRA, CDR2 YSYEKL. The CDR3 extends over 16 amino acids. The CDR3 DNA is TGCGCCAGCAGCCAAGATTCAAGCGGGGTGGAAGATACGCAGTATTTT. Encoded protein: CASSQDSSGVEDTQYF.

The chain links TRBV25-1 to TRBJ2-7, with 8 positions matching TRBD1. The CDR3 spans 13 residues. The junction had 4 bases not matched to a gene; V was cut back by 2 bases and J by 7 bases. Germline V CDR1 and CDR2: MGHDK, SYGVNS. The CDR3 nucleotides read TGTGCCAGCAGTGAAGGACAGGGAAGGGAGCAGTACTTC. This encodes CASSEGQGREQYF.

DNA of the CDR3: TGTGCCAGCAGTGACTCCCGGACAGGGTCTGTAGAAGCTTTCTTT. Amino acid sequence: CASSDSRTGSVEAFF. This chain connects TRBV6-4 to TRBJ1-1, with 8 bases that match TRBD1. CDR1 MRHNA and CDR2 SNTAGT come from the germline V gene. The CDR3 is made up of 15 amino acids. The V gene end was trimmed by 0 bases and the J gene end by 8 bases; junction bases not matched to a gene: 8.

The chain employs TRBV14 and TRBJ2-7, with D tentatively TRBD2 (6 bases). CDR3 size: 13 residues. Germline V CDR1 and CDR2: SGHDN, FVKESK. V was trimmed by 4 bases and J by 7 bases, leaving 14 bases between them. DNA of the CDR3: TGTGCCAGCAGCCTCAGGACCGGAGGGGAGCAGTACTTC. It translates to CASSLRTGGEQYF.

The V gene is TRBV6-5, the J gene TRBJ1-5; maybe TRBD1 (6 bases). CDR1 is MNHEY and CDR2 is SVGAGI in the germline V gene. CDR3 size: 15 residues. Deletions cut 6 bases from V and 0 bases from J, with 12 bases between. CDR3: CASRQGSTSNQPQHF. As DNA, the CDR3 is TGTGCCAGCAGGCAGGGGTCAACTAGCAATCAGCCCCAGCATTTT.

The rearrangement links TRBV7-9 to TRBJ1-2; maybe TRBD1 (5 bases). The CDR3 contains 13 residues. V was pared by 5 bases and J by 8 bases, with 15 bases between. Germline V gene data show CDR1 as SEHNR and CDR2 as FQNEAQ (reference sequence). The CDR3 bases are TGTGCCAGCAGCCCCCAGGGCTACCGAGGCTACACCTTC. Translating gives CASSPQGYRGYTF.

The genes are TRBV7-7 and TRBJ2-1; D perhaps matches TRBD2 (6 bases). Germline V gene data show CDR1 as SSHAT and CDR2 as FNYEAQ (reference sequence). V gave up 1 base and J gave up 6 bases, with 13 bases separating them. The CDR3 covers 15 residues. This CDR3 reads CASSLGVGSGNEQFF. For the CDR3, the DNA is TGTGCCAGCAGCTTAGGTGTCGGGAGCGGCAATGAGCAGTTCTTC.

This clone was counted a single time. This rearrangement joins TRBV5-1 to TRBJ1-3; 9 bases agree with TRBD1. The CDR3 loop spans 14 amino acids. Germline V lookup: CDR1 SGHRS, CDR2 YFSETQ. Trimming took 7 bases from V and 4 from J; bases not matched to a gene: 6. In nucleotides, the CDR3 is TGCGCCAGCGGACAGGGGCTAAGCGGAAACACCATATATTTT. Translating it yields CASGQGLSGNTIYF.